This TCR beta chain was sequenced for a study of CD8+ T cells in alopecia areata (dated by TCRdb to 2017 to 2018). With regard to the full study: Treated patients were enrolled in an open-label pilot trial of oral tofacitinib at 5 to 10 mg twice daily for moderate-to-severe alopecia areata. Clonality in the scalp was compared among normal scalp (n=4), patchy alopecia areata scalp (n=8), and alopecia totalis/universalis scalp (n=8). TCRbeta CDR3 regions were amplified by immunoSEQ multiplex PCR using 35 Vbeta forward and 13 Jbeta reverse primers. Biopsies were taken from tofacitinib-treated patients at baseline and at 4 and 24 weeks of treatment, and a later scalp biopsy was taken in several of the tofacitinib-treated patients. Human TCRbeta sequencing covered scalp tissue and sorted CD4+ and CD8+ peripheral blood T cells from patchy and totalis/universalis alopecia areata patients and healthy controls. Patients received tofacitinib for 6 to 18 months and were then followed off drug for 6 months to check for delayed response and recurrence. In treated patients, disease severity was measured using the SALT score, which gives the percentage of scalp surface area affected. The RNA source kit depended on sample type: the PAXgene miRNA kit for fixed scalp, the miRNeasy kit for PBMCs, and the RNeasy kit for mouse skin. High-throughput TCRbeta sequencing was used to examine T cell clonal expansion in alopecia areata in both the C3H/HeJ mouse model and human patients. Broad study findings and their caveats: Lesional scalp, especially in alopecia totalis/universalis, showed higher clonality and more expanded CD8+ clones than normal scalp, suggesting antigenic drive. Unlike mouse skin, where gammadelta T cells dominate, normal human skin contains resident alphabeta T cells that get sequenced too, which complicates analysis of the scalp TCR repertoire. During tofacitinib treatment, many expanded lesional clones remained in scalp and blood, and this persistence may partly explain relapse after treatment is stopped. Because the treated cohort was small and included a single nonresponder, larger studies are needed to assess links between baseline CD8+ expansion and response. Shared TCR sequences between patients were less evident than in mice, which may be partly attributable to HLA diversity in the patient population. Scalp clonality and the number of expanded CD8+ clones among the top 100 scalp clones were significantly decreased by tofacitinib.

V lost 4 bases and J lost 0 bases; the stretch between them is 12 bases long. From its cysteine to its phenylalanine, the CDR3 spans 15 amino acids. Left in the record is the CDR3 DNA by itself, 45 bases read in frame from the first base. Reading the germline V gene gives CDR1 SGHAT and CDR2 FQNNGV. The library was produced with the immunoSEQ multiplex PCR assay. To provide template for TCR sequencing, every sample had RNA extracted and reverse transcribed into cDNA. First-strand cDNA was synthesized with SuperScript III using a 2:1 mix of oligo-dT and random hexamers. Amplification bias was assessed with a synthetic immune receptor repertoire, and residual bias was removed computationally. The paper's data handling went like this. Raw reads were preprocessed to remove errors, and CDR3 was defined by IMGT conventions from the conserved cysteine to phenylalanine. Clonality was computed as 1 minus the Shannon entropy, with the entropy normalized by log2 of the number of productive unique TCRs. Whether scalp clones were CD4 or CD8 was inferred by matching scalp TCRbeta sequences against CD4 and CD8 repertoires sorted from blood. Drawn from immuneACCESS, this table holds only the in-frame rearrangements with V and J called that TCRdb kept. Clones are partly lost; checked studies trace under half to an unresolved V gene and leave the rest unexplained. For V, J and clone size, that table is used; D and trimming come from the DNA. This sample gives around 270,000 clones in total; roughly 50% of them show up just once. Of the sample, 1.8% falls within the top ten clones.

This clone turned up a few times. Its antigen is not yet known. The input lacks base qualities; no much larger clone sits a single base away. The sample's time point label is to be understood as: less than 25 weeks on oral tofacitinib. The sample's treatment or condition label, in plain terms: oral pan-JAK inhibitor, 5-10 mg twice daily. Lesional scalp punch biopsies and peripheral blood were collected from alopecia areata patients. PBMCs were isolated by density centrifugation and stained for CD3, CD4 and CD8, and CD4+ and CD8+ T cells were sorted on a FACSAria. The TCR originated in a human donor with alopecia areata. Recombination connected TRBV11-2 to TRBJ1-1; D gene: possibly TRBD1, on 5 matching bases. Sequencing was performed on CD4+ T cells sorted from blood, taken at week 24, from a patient treated with tofacitinib. The DNA reads TGTGCCAGCAGCTCGAATACAGGCCTGAACACTGAAGCTTTCTTT. Protein translation: CASSSNTGLNTEAFF. The reference TRBV11-2 and TRBJ1-1 proteins fill in what lies around the CDR3, so the full variable domain reads EAGVAQSPRYKIIEKRQSVAFWCNPISGHATLYWYQQILGQGPKLLIQFQNNGVVDDSQLPKDRFSAERLKGVDSTLKIQPAKLEDSAVYLCASSSNTGLNTEAFFGQGTRLTVV.